The TCR beta chain described here comes from a study of vaccination and CD4 T cells after COVID-19. V shed 4 bases and J shed 5 bases, with 5 bases lying between them. This CDR3 has 12 amino acids. Germline loops: CDR1 SGHNT, CDR2 YENEEA. In regard to this clonotype: Antigen unknown.

Stated treatment: roughly ten-day PBMC culture with coronavirus spike peptide pools or control peptides (ViraFEST assay). An unexposed donor provided the CD4+ T cells, which were collected before the COVID-19 pandemic (2011-2018). Sequence data for DNA of cultured CD4+ T cells were generated by the Oncomine TCR Beta short-read assay. In TCRdb, the PCR reads were re-called with MiXCR into one record per CDR3 protein. Among thousands of distinct CDR3 sequences listed, 60% were seen once. The sample taken for sequencing was CD4+ T cells from blood, cultured in vitro. The chain is built from TRBV11-3 and TRBJ2-2; D ambiguous. The TCR sequence derives from a human donor in good health. In DNA, the CDR3 is TGTGCCAGCAGCTCTAAAACCGGGGAGCTGTTTTTT. This translates into CASSSKTGELFF.